Listed here are 8 T cell receptor beta chains from one sample, sequenced in a study of CD8 T cells in ankylosing spondylitis. Study conclusions and caveats: It appeared that ankylosing spondylitis blood was characterized by a TCR beta motif of roughly 8 highly homologous variants.

TCRdb used MiXCR to reprocess the 5' RACE reads, holding one entry per CDR3 protein. The table shows 670,000 or so distinct CDR3 sequences, with 15% to 20% occurring only once. No antigen is known for these receptors. The sample consisted of blood, either unsorted or a sorted T cell fraction (not recorded which). These receptors all stem from a male donor with ankylosing spondylitis.

This clonotype was observed a few times. CDR3 in amino acids: CASSEPGTSGTYYNEQFF. The DNA for the CDR3 is TGTGCCAGCAGCGAGCCCGGGACTAGCGGGACTTACTACAATGAGCAGTTCTTC. V gene TRBV9 combines with J gene TRBJ2-1, with 13 positions matching TRBD2. Unmatched junction bases numbered 9, after V lost 3 bases and J lost 3 bases. The CDR3 totals 18 residues. Germline V gene data show CDR1 as SGDLS and CDR2 as YYNGEE.

This CDR3 is CASSLVGTAGNTIYF. Here the CDR3 DNA reads TGCGCCAGCAGCCTGGTGGGGACAGCTGGAAACACCATATATTTT. The V gene is TRBV4-3, the J gene TRBJ1-3, with 7 positions matching TRBD1. CDR3 length equals 15 residues. CDR1 and CDR2 from the germline V gene are LGHNA and YSLEER. Germline trimming cut 4 bases from V and 2 bases from J; bases unmatched to any gene: 5.

This clonotype was observed a handful of times. The chain couples TRBV7-9 to TRBJ1-6, with D uncertain. Trimming removed 5 bases at V and 0 bases at J, with 14 bases between. Germline V gene sequence: CDR1 SEHNR, CDR2 FQNEAQ (reference sequence). This CDR3 spans 17 amino acids. CDR3 DNA sequence: TGTGCCAGCAGCCTGGGAACCAGCAGCTCCTATAATTCACCCCTCCACTTT. Amino acid sequence: CASSLGTSSSYNSPLHF. Filled out from reference TRBV7-9 and TRBJ1-6, the complete variable domain reads DTGVSQNPRHKITKRGQNVTFRCDPISEHNRLYWYRQTLGQGPEFLTYFQNEAQLEKSRLLSDRFSAERPKGSFSTLEIQRTEQGDSAMYLCASSLGTSSSYNSPLHFGNGTRLTVT.

This clonotype was recorded a few times. This chain links TRBV6-1 with TRBJ1-3; 7 nucleotides match TRBD1. Per germline, CDR1 MNHNS and CDR2 SASEGT. V was pared by 6 bases and J by 8 bases, with 13 bases of the junction left unmatched. This CDR3 has 15 residues. The CDR3 here is CASSPTGVDRHTIYF. The CDR3 DNA follows: TGTGCCAGCAGCCCCACAGGGGTGGATCGGCACACCATATATTTT.

V usage is TRBV11-2 and J usage is TRBJ1-2; 7 bases are shared with TRBD1. CDR3 length equals 15 residues. V shed 5 bases, J shed 7 bases, and the junction held 13 bases outside the gene matches. Germline V gene lookup returns CDR1 SGHAT and CDR2 FQNNGV. Here the CDR3 reads CASSPLPGQLSGYTF. The CDR3 nucleotides read TGTGCCAGCAGCCCACTTCCGGGACAGCTATCTGGCTACACCTTC.

This clonotype has a handful of counts. CDR3 protein: CASSLADGARTGELFF. The DNA of the CDR3 is TGCGCCAGCAGCTTGGCCGATGGGGCGCGGACCGGGGAGCTGTTTTTT. V and J are TRBV5-1 and TRBJ2-2; TRBD1 is a possible D gene (5 bases). CDR1 is SGHRS and CDR2 is YFSETQ in the germline V gene. The V end was cut by 0 bases, the J end by 5 bases, with 14 bases between. This CDR3 has 16 amino acids.

The chain combines TRBV29-1 with TRBJ2-3, with TRBD2 matching 7 bases. The CDR3 runs 16 residues. The germline CDR1 and CDR2 sequences are SQVTM and ANQGSEA. The V segment lost 2 bases and the J segment 14 bases; nucleotides outside the gene matches: 22. This CDR3 reads CSVEKVPSGKNDPLYF. CDR3 nucleotides: TGCAGCGTTGAAAAGGTCCCTAGCGGTAAAAACGACCCGCTGTATTTT.

The gene calls are TRBV5-1 and TRBJ2-7; no firm D call. The CDR3 has 14 amino acids. CDR1 is SGHRS, CDR2 YFSETQ, per germline. Trimming took off 4 bases at V and 5 bases at J, with 16 bases between the two ends. As DNA, the CDR3 is TGCGCCAGCAGCCCAACCCACCCAAGGGACGAGCAGTACTTC. Translating gives CASSPTHPRDEQYF.